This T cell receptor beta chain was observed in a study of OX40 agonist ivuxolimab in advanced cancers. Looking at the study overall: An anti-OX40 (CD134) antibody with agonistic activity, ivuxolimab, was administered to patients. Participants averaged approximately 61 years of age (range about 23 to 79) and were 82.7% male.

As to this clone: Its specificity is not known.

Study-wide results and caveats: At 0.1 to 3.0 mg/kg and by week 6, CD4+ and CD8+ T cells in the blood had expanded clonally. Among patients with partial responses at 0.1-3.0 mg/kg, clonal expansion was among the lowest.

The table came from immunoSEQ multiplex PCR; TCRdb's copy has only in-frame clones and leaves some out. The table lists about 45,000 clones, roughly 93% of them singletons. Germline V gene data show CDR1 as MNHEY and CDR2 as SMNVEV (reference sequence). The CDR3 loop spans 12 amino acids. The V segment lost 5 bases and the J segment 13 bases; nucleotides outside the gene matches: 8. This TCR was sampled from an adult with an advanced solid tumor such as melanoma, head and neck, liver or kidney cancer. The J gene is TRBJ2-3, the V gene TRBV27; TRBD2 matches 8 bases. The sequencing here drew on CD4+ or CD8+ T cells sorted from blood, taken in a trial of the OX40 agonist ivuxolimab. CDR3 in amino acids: CASSLRGGQKYF. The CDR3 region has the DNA TGTGCCAGCAGTCTCCGGGGGGGCCAGAAGTATTTT.